A single sample is the source of the 8 T cell receptor beta chains below, sequenced in a study of vaccination and CD4 T cells after COVID-19. Sample treatment: roughly ten-day PBMC culture with coronavirus spike peptide pools or control peptides (ViraFEST assay). Researchers used the Oncomine TCR Beta short-read assay to sequence DNA from cultured CD4+ T cells. Via MiXCR, TCRdb re-called the PCR reads, giving one row per CDR3 protein. The sample includes about 20,000 distinct CDR3 sequences, roughly 37% of them seen just once. Antigens for these TCRs are unknown. Sequencing used CD4+ T cells from blood, cultured in vitro, obtained before SARS-CoV-2 vaccination. These receptors were collected from a human donor who received a COVID-19 vaccine.

The rearrangement joins TRBV7-6 to TRBJ1-2, with D tentatively TRBD1 (6 bases). The CDR3 is 15 amino acids. Germline-derived CDR1 and CDR2 are SGHVS and FNYEAQ. V was pared by 5 bases and J by 5 bases, with 18 bases between. CDR3 coding DNA: TGTGCCAGCAGCCCACAGGGTTCCAAGGGGTATGGCTACACCTTC. It translates to CASSPQGSKGYGYTF.

The chain recombines TRBV7-2 with TRBJ1-2; a weak D match, TRBD1 (6 bases). The CDR3 length is 17 residues. CDR1 and CDR2 from the germline V gene are SGHTA and FQGNSA. Trimming cost V 1 base and J 4 bases, with 19 bases left between them. CDR3 sequence (DNA): TGTGCCAGCAGCTTAGAGGGCTCGGACAGTTCCCTCTATGGCTACACCTTC. This translates into CASSLEGSDSSLYGYTF.

This clonotype appeared a few times. The genes are TRBV10-3 and TRBJ1-6; perhaps TRBD1 as D (5 bases). The CDR3 is made up of 14 amino acids. Trimming took off 3 bases at V and 8 bases at J, with 11 bases between the two ends. The V gene's germline CDR1 is ENHRY and CDR2 SYGVKD. CDR3 sequence (DNA): TGTGCCATCAGTGAAGGACGGGGGGATTCACCCCTCCACTTT. This sequence encodes CAISEGRGDSPLHF.

This clonotype appeared a few times. The rearrangement uses TRBV5-4 and TRBJ1-2; D may be TRBD1 (5 bases). The CDR3 contains 13 residues. The V end was cut by 2 bases, the J end by 7 bases, with 12 bases between. Germline V gene data show CDR1 as SGHNT and CDR2 as YYREEE (reference sequence). CDR3 loop: CASSLDGGRGYTF. Here the CDR3 DNA reads TGTGCCAGCAGCTTAGACGGGGGTCGTGGCTACACCTTC.

This rearrangement joins TRBV19 to TRBJ1-5; tentative D call: TRBD1 (5 bases). The V and J ends lost 3 bases and 2 bases respectively, with 5 bases between them. Germline V gene lookup returns CDR1 LNHDA and CDR2 SQIVND (reference sequence). There are 13 residues in the CDR3. The CDR3, as DNA: TGTGCCAGTAGTATGGGGGGCAATCAGCCCCAGCATTTT. Amino acid sequence: CASSMGGNQPQHF.

This sequence joins TRBV25-1 and TRBJ1-2; a weak D match, TRBD1 (5 bases). Deletions cut 4 bases from V and 10 bases from J, with 19 bases between. CDR3 length equals 14 residues. Germline V CDR1 and CDR2: MGHDK, SYGVNS. The CDR3 DNA reads TGTGCCAGCAGTGGGTCCGGGGGGGGAAATGACTACACCTTC. It is translated as CASSGSGGGNDYTF.

The chain links TRBV6-5 to TRBJ1-1, with D possibly being TRBD1 (5 bases). The CDR3 is made up of 13 amino acids. The germline gives CDR1 MNHEY, CDR2 SVGAGI. V was trimmed by 4 bases and J by 0 bases, leaving 6 bases between them. CDR3 bases: TGTGCCAGCAGTTGGGGCATGAACACTGAAGCTTTCTTT. It codes for CASSWGMNTEAFF.

The chain employs TRBV6-2 or TRBV6-3 and TRBJ2-1, with TRBD2 matching over 10 bases. J lost 3 bases, V lost 6 bases, and 8 bases had no gene match. Germline CDR1 MNHEY, CDR2 SVGEGT. The CDR3 runs 16 residues. CDR3: CASSLHSGGLYNEQFF. The CDR3 bases are TGTGCCAGCAGCCTCCATAGCGGGGGGCTCTACAATGAGCAGTTCTTC.